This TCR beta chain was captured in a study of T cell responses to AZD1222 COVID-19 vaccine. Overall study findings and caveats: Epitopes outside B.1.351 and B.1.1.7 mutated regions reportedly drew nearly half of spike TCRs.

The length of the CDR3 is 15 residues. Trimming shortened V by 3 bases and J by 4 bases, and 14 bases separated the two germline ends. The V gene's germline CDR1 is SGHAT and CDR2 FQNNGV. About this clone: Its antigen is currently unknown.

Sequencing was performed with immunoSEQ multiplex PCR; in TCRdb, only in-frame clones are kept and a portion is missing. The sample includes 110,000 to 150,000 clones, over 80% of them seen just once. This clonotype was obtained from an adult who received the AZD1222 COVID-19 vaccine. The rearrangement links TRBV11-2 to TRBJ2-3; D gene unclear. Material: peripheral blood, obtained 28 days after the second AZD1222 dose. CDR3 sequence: CASSLGSSRSDTQYF. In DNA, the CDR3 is TGTGCCAGCAGCTTGGGCTCGAGCCGGTCAGATACGCAGTATTTT.